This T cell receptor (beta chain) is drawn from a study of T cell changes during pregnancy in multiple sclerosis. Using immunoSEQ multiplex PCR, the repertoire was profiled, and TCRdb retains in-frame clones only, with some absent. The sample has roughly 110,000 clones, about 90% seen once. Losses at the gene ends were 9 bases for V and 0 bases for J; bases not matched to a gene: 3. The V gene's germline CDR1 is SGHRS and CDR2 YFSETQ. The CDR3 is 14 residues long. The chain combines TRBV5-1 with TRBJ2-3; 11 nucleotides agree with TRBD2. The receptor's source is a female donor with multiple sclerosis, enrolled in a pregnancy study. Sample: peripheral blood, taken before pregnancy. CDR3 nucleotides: TGCGCCACCAGGACTAGCGGGAGCACAGATACGCAGTATTTT. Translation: CATRTSGSTDTQYF.